The clone carrying this T cell receptor beta chain was counted between two and nine times. Its specificity is unknown. This sample was included in a study of tumor-infiltrating lymphocytes in primary liver carcinoma. Making TCR beta cDNA involved approximately 520 ng total RNA and a constant-region primer. ARM-PCR, slightly modified, supplied the TCR beta libraries through three nested multiplex PCR rounds. Primers for the first two PCR rounds were TRBV1-TRBV30 forward primers and a C-beta reverse primer (about 11 cycles per round). One entry per CDR3 protein, called by TCRdb with MiXCR from the multiplex PCR reads. The data hold about 64,000 distinct CDR3 sequences, with 71% observed a single time. Overall study findings and caveats: Among the pair types, tumor region pairs showed more overlap than tumor-adjacent and tumor-blood pairs.

Co-extracting RNA and DNA was done with roughly 17-33 mg of unsorted bulk tissue as input. The CDR3 length is 15 residues. V shed 9 bases and J shed 4 bases, with 22 bases lying between them. Looked up from germline, CDR1 is SGHAT and CDR2 is FQNNGV. The receptor was isolated from a man between 35 and 55 years old with primary liver carcinoma and hepatitis B virus infection. Input material: liver tumor tissue from sampling region 4. Subset indicated: tumor region T4, right-lateral pole. The J gene is TRBJ2-7, the V gene TRBV11-2; weak D call: TRBD1 (5 bases). CDR3 sequence (DNA): TGTGCCAGTAGATTCATGACAGATCCGGATTACGAGCAGTACTTC. The encoded protein is CASRFMTDPDYEQYF.